Presented here are 30 T cell receptor beta chains from one specimen sequenced in a study of blood T cell repertoires in COVID-19. The table came from immunoSEQ multiplex PCR; TCRdb's copy has only in-frame clones and leaves some out. The table lists about 240,000 clones, about 80% of them singletons, with about 3.6% in the top ten. The specimen sequenced was PBMCs or T cells enriched from blood (not recorded which). The receptor source for this set is a woman aged 40 to 50 who had been exposed to COVID-19.

The chain has TRBV3-1 (or the pseudogene TRBV3-2) and TRBJ1-6, with TRBD1 as a possible D gene (6 bases). The CDR3 has 15 residues. Germline CDR1 and CDR2: LGHDT and YNNKEL (reference sequence). V lost 3 bases and J lost 10, with 16 bases in between. The CDR3 region is CASSQSQGFVSPLHF. Written as DNA, the CDR3 is TGTGCCAGCAGCCAGTCACAGGGCTTTGTATCACCCCTCCACTTT.

The chain combines TRBV24-1 with TRBJ1-2; TRBD1 matches at 9 bases. The V and J ends lost 3 bases and 0 bases, in that order; junction bases with no gene match: 1. The CDR3 loop spans 15 amino acids. Germline V lookup: CDR1 KGHDR, CDR2 SFDVKD. The CDR3 DNA reads TGTGCCACCAGTGATGGGACAGGGACTAACTATGGCTACACCTTC. It yields the protein CATSDGTGTNYGYTF.

This clone was observed once. The chain employs TRBV9 and TRBJ2-5, with 9 bases identical to TRBD2. Trimming took 0 bases from V and 5 from J; bases not matched to a gene: 5. This CDR3 comprises 15 residues. Germline V gives CDR1 SGDLS, CDR2 YYNGEE. The CDR3 sequence: CASSVGGGAWETQYF. In nucleotides, the CDR3 is TGTGCCAGCAGCGTAGGCGGGGGGGCATGGGAGACCCAGTACTTC.

The chain is built from TRBV19 and TRBJ2-2, with TRBD2 identical over 10 bases. The CDR3 extends over 16 amino acids. Germline CDR1 is LNHDA and CDR2 is SQIVND (reference sequence). The V gene end was trimmed by 6 bases and the J gene end by 1 base; junction bases not matched to a gene: 5. CDR3 residues: CASRIPSGGNTGELFF. The CDR3 DNA is TGTGCCAGTAGGATACCTAGCGGGGGGAACACCGGGGAGCTGTTTTTT.

This clone was counted once. The rearrangement joins TRBV3-1 (or the pseudogene TRBV3-2) to TRBJ1-5, with no clear D. CDR3 length equals 16 residues. In germline, CDR1 is LGHDT, CDR2 YNNKEL (reference sequence). V was clipped by 0 bases and J by 6 bases, with 15 bases between them. CDR3 loop: CASSQDTTFGSQPQHF. The CDR3 DNA follows: TGTGCCAGCAGCCAAGATACGACTTTCGGCAGTCAGCCCCAGCATTTT.

In DNA, the CDR3 is TGTGCCAGCTCACCGGCGGTGGGGCGAGGGAACACTGAAGCTTTCTTT. Encoded protein: CASSPAVGRGNTEAFF. The chain is built from TRBV18 and TRBJ1-1, with a possible D match to TRBD1 (5 bases). The ends were cut back, 3 bases at V and 1 base at J, with 15 bases in the middle. Germline CDR1 KGHSH, CDR2 LQKENI. The CDR3 sequence is 16 residues long.

The chain employs TRBV7-9 and TRBJ2-5; D remains ambiguous. CDR1 is SEHNR, CDR2 FQNEAQ, per germline (reference sequence). V gave up 1 base and J gave up 4 bases, with 4 bases separating them. The CDR3 has 12 amino acids. The DNA for the CDR3 is TGTGCCAGCAGCTTAGGAGTAGAGACCCAGTACTTC. It specifies CASSLGVETQYF.

The rearrangement links TRBV28 to TRBJ1-3; tentative D call: TRBD1 (5 bases). V shed 4 bases and J shed 8 bases, with 18 bases lying between them. Germline V CDR1 and CDR2: MDHEN, SYDVKM. The CDR3 has 15 residues. DNA of the CDR3: TGTGCCAGCAGTTCACGACCCCCAGGGAGGGACACCATATATTTT. Translated: CASSSRPPGRDTIYF.

The chain employs TRBV19 and TRBJ1-2; D is perhaps TRBD1 (6 bases). V gave up 4 bases and J gave up 6 bases, with 12 bases separating them. The germline V gene encodes CDR1 LNHDA and CDR2 SQIVND (reference sequence). The length of the CDR3 is 13 residues. The CDR3 region is CASSTNRDHGYTF. DNA for the CDR3: TGTGCCAGTAGTACCAACAGGGATCATGGCTACACCTTC.

This clone has only a few counts. The chain is built from TRBV10-3 and TRBJ1-6; 9 nucleotides line up with TRBD1. Germline V gives CDR1 ENHRY, CDR2 SYGVKD. With 1 base clipped from V and 5 bases from J, the junction kept 3 bases outside the gene matches. This CDR3 has 16 residues. CDR3 nucleotide sequence: TGTGCCATCAGTGAGTGGGGGACAGGGAATAATTCACCCCTCCACTTT. Protein: CAISEWGTGNNSPLHF.

This sequence joins TRBV21-1 and TRBJ2-7; TRBD2, the D gene given by the table, was not confirmed from the DNA. TRBV21-1 is labeled a pseudogene. The CDR3 consists of 16 residues. This CDR3 is CASNLSSGGASYEQYF. The CDR3, as DNA: TGTGCCAGCAACTTATCTAGCGGGGGGGCCTCCTACGAGCAGTACTTC.

This chain uses TRBV6-2 or TRBV6-3 with TRBJ1-1; a weak D match, TRBD1 (5 bases). Germline V CDR1 and CDR2: MNHEY, SVGEGT. The V end lost 5 bases, the J end lost 7 bases, and 17 bases lay between the germline ends. The CDR3 is made up of 14 amino acids. The CDR3 spells CASSILSRDFEAFF. The CDR3 DNA is TGTGCCAGCAGTATACTTTCCAGGGATTTTGAAGCTTTCTTT.

The chain recombines TRBV5-1 with TRBJ1-1; D uncertain. The CDR3 runs to 15 residues. Per germline, CDR1 SGHRS and CDR2 YFSETQ. Trimming took off 7 bases at V and 1 base at J, with 17 bases between the two ends. CDR3 coding DNA: TGCGCCAGCTATGATGGGAGGAAAGAGAACACTGAAGCTTTCTTT. This translates into CASYDGRKENTEAFF.

The gene calls are TRBV5-4 and TRBJ2-1, with TRBD2 as a possible D gene (5 bases). This CDR3 has 12 residues. The V and J ends lost 2 bases and 12 bases respectively, with 12 bases between them. CDR1 and CDR2 (germline): SGHNT, YYREEE (reference sequence). The CDR3 bases are TGTGCCAGCAGCTTAGCTAGCCAGACGCAGTTCTTC. This encodes CASSLASQTQFF.

The V call is TRBV28, the J call TRBJ2-7; 11 nucleotides match TRBD1. In germline, CDR1 is MDHEN, CDR2 SYDVKM. The length of the CDR3 is 15 residues. V lost 5 bases and J lost 2; bases outside the gene matches: 5. For the CDR3, the DNA is TGTGCCAGCAGTGACCGGGACAGGGGGACCTACGAGCAGTACTTC. As protein: CASSDRDRGTYEQYF. The complete variable domain, with remaining parts taken from reference TRBV28 and TRBJ2-7, reads DVKVTQSSRYLVKRTGEKVFLECVQDMDHENMFWYRQDPGLGLRLIYFSYDVKMKEKGDIPEGYSVSREKKERFSLILESASTNQTSMYLCASSDRDRGTYEQYFGPGTRLTVT.

The chain joins TRBV4-1 to TRBJ2-5; 10 nucleotides line up with TRBD2. Germline V gives CDR1 MGHRA, CDR2 YSYEKL. This CDR3 region has 17 residues. J was trimmed by 5 bases and V by 0 bases; bases with no gene match: 9. The CDR3 sequence: CASSQEESGGARETQYF. The CDR3 DNA reads as TGCGCCAGCAGCCAAGAGGAGAGCGGGGGGGCTCGGGAGACCCAGTACTTC.

V gene TRBV4-1 combines with J gene TRBJ1-5; 12 positions agree with TRBD1. The ends lost 0 bases at V and 6 bases at J; junction bases unmatched: 15. The CDR3 has 20 residues. Germline V gene sequence: CDR1 MGHRA, CDR2 YSYEKL. CDR3 coding DNA: TGCGCCAGCAGCCAAGATGTTTTTGGGGACAGGGGGCTAAGGGGTCAGCCCCAGCATTTT. Residues: CASSQDVFGDRGLRGQPQHF.

The V and J genes are TRBV6-6 and TRBJ2-5, with D hard to call. The CDR3 covers 16 residues. Trimming stripped 2 bases from V and 8 bases from J, with 21 bases between. The V gene's germline CDR1 is MNHNY and CDR2 SVGAGI (reference sequence). The CDR3 protein is CASSYPEGRPSGTQYF. CDR3 DNA sequence: TGTGCCAGCAGTTACCCAGAAGGTAGACCCTCAGGTACCCAGTACTTC.

V is TRBV3-1 (or the pseudogene TRBV3-2) and J is TRBJ1-5, with TRBD1 matching over 8 bases. Germline CDR1 is LGHDT and CDR2 is YNNKEL (reference sequence). V was clipped by 1 base and J by 2 bases; unmatched bases: 7. The CDR3 consists of 17 residues. The CDR3, as DNA: TGTGCCAGCAGCCAAGGTAAAGCAGGGGGCTGCAATCAGCCCCAGCATTTT. Its protein is CASSQGKAGGCNQPQHF.

This clone appeared a few times. The chain joins TRBV4-3 to TRBJ1-4, with D perhaps matching TRBD1 (6 bases). Between the trimmed V and J ends, which lost 0 bases and 7 bases, there was a span of 12 bases. The CDR3 runs to 15 residues. From germline, CDR1 is LGHNA and CDR2 YSLEER. CDR3 region: CASSQDLGAGEKLFF. CDR3 coding DNA: TGCGCCAGCAGCCAAGATCTGGGGGCCGGTGAAAAACTGTTTTTT.

The chain uses TRBV12-3 or TRBV12-4 and TRBJ1-6; tentative D call: TRBD1 (6 bases). CDR3 length: 11 residues. Trimming shortened V by 3 bases and J by 17 bases, and 11 bases separated the two germline ends. In nucleotides, the CDR3 is TGTGCCAGCAGTTTGCAGGGGCCCATCCACTTT. Its translation: CASSLQGPIHF.

The chain employs TRBV6-5 and TRBJ2-2, with 8 bases lining up with TRBD2. The junction had 4 bases not matched to a gene; V was cut back by 3 bases and J by 7 bases. The CDR3 covers 14 residues. Germline V gene lookup returns CDR1 MNHEY and CDR2 SVGAGI. CDR3 protein: CASSYIRGGGELFF. The CDR3 DNA reads as TGTGCCAGCAGTTATATCCGGGGGGGCGGGGAGCTGTTTTTT.

CDR3 amino acids: CASSDQGKSPLHF. DNA of the CDR3: TGTGCCAGCAGCGATCAGGGGAAATCACCCCTCCACTTT. J is TRBJ1-6 and V is TRBV12-3 or TRBV12-4; TRBD1 is a possible D gene (6 bases). Between the trimmed V and J ends, which lost 6 bases and 10 bases, there was a span of 13 bases. CDR3 length: 13 residues.

This chain links TRBV5-1 with TRBJ2-3; D not resolved. The CDR3 runs to 15 residues. V lost 2 bases to trimming and J lost 2 bases, with 12 bases between them. Germline lookup yields CDR1 SGHRS and CDR2 YFSETQ. CDR3 protein: CASSLTPNPTDTQYF. For the CDR3, the DNA is TGCGCCAGCAGCTTAACTCCCAACCCCACAGATACGCAGTATTTT.

The chain uses TRBV3-1 (or the pseudogene TRBV3-2) and TRBJ1-6, with D possibly TRBD1 on 6 matching bases. The CDR3 sequence is 15 residues long. CDR1 is LGHDT and CDR2 is YNNKEL in the germline V gene (reference sequence). The V and J ends lost 2 bases and 9 bases respectively, with 14 bases between them. The CDR3 protein is CASSQFQGNGSPLHF. The CDR3 nucleotides are TGTGCCAGCAGCCAATTCCAGGGGAATGGTTCACCCCTCCACTTT.

The rearrangement links TRBV19 to TRBJ1-1, with D perhaps TRBD1 (5 bases). Germline CDR1 LNHDA, CDR2 SQIVND (reference sequence). CDR3 length: 14 amino acids. The V end lost 1 base, the J end lost 5 bases, and 11 bases lay between the germline ends. CDR3 amino acids: CASSIGRQMTEAFF. The DNA for the CDR3 is TGTGCCAGTAGTATAGGCCGACAGATGACTGAAGCTTTCTTT.

J is TRBJ1-2 and V is TRBV19, with D possibly matching TRBD1 (5 bases). The germline V and J ends were trimmed by 6 bases and 3 bases, with 11 bases remaining between them. There are 13 residues in the CDR3. Germline V lookup: CDR1 LNHDA, CDR2 SQIVND (reference sequence). The CDR3, as DNA: TGTGCCAGTAGCACGGTAGGGGACTATGGCTACACCTTC. It translates to CASSTVGDYGYTF. The whole variable domain, filled in from reference TRBV19 and TRBJ1-2, reads DGGITQSPKYLFRKEGQNVTLSCEQNLNHDAMYWYRQDPGQGLRLIYYSQIVNDFQKGDIAEGYSVSREKKESFPLTVTSAQKNPTAFYLCASSTVGDYGYTFGSGTRLTVV.

The J gene is TRBJ2-1, the V gene TRBV7-9; 9 bases fit TRBD2. Per germline, CDR1 SEHNR and CDR2 FQNEAQ (reference sequence). V shed 3 bases and J 9 bases; nucleotides not matched to a gene: 3. The CDR3 has 13 amino acids. The CDR3 DNA reads as TGTGCCAGCAGCTTGCGGGGGGGCCCTGAGCAGTTCTTC. It yields the protein CASSLRGGPEQFF. Complete variable domain (other parts from reference TRBV7-9 and TRBJ2-1): DTGVSQNPRHKITKRGQNVTFRCDPISEHNRLYWYRQTLGQGPEFLTYFQNEAQLEKSRLLSDRFSAERPKGSFSTLEIQRTEQGDSAMYLCASSLRGGPEQFFGPGTRLTVL.

The chain carries TRBV18 and TRBJ2-3; maybe TRBD2 (7 bases). V lost 3 bases and J lost 4, with 17 bases in between. This CDR3 has 16 amino acids. Germline lookup yields CDR1 KGHSH and CDR2 LQKENI. The CDR3 region has the DNA TGTGCCAGCTCACCGGGGGGGCCTGGGGCAGCAGATACGCAGTATTTT. Translation: CASSPGGPGAADTQYF.

V usage is TRBV24-1 and J usage is TRBJ2-1, with 14 bases that match TRBD2. Germline lookup yields CDR1 KGHDR and CDR2 SFDVKD. The CDR3 consists of 14 residues. Trimming removed 10 bases from V and 7 bases from J; junction bases left unmatched: 5. In DNA form, the CDR3 reads TGTGCCACAAGAGGGACTAGCGGGGGAAATGAGCAGTTCTTC. It translates to CATRGTSGGNEQFF.